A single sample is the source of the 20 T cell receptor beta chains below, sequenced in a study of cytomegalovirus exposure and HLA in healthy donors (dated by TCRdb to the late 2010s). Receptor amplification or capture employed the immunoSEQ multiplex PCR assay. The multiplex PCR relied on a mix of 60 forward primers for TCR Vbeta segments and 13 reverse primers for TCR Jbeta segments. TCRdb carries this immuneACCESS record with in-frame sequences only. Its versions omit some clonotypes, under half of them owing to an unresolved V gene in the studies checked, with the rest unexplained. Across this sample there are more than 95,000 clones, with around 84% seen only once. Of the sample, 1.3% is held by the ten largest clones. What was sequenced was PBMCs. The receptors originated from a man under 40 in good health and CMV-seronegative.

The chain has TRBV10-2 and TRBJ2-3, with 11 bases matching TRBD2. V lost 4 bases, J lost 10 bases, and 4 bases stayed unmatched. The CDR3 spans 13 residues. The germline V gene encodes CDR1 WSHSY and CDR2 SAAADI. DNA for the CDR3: TGCGCCAGCAGTGTACTAGCGGGGGACTCGCAGTATTTT. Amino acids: CASSVLAGDSQYF.

CDR3 bases: TGCGCCAGCAGCCAAGATCCCCGGGACACCTCTGGAAACACCATATATTTT. Protein: CASSQDPRDTSGNTIYF. The V call is TRBV4-3, the J call TRBJ1-3, with D perhaps matching TRBD1 (6 bases). Per the germline V gene, CDR1 is LGHNA and CDR2 is YSLEER. V gave up 0 bases and J gave up 0 bases, with 12 bases separating them. The length of the CDR3 is 17 residues.

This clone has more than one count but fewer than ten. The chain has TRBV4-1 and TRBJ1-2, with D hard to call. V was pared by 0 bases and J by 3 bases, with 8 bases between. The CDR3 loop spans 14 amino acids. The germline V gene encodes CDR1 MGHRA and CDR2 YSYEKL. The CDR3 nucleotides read TGCGCCAGCAGCCAAGAATCAGATTACTATGGCTACACCTTC. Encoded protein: CASSQESDYYGYTF.

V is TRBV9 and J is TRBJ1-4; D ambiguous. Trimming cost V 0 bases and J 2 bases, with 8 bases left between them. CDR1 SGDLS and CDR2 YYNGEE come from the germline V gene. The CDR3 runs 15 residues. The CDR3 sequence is CASSVDALTNEKLFF. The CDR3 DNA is TGTGCCAGCAGCGTAGATGCGCTTACTAATGAAAAACTGTTTTTT.

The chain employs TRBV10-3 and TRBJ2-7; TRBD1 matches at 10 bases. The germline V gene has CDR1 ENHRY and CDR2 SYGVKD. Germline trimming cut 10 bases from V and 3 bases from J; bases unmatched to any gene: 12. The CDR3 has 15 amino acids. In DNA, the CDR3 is TGTGCCACCAAGATTGATGGGACAGGGGTCTACGAGCAGTACTTC. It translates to CATKIDGTGVYEQYF.

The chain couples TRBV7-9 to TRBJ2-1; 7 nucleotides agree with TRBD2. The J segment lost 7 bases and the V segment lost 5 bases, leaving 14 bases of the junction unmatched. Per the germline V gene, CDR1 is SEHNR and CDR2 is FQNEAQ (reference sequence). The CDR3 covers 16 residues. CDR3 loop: CASSPSGGEGRNEQFF. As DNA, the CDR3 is TGTGCCAGCAGCCCCTCCGGCGGGGAGGGCCGTAATGAGCAGTTCTTC.

The CDR3 sequence is CAINSGGAIEQFF. CDR3 bases: TGTGCCATCAACAGCGGGGGGGCGATTGAGCAGTTCTTC. The chain has TRBV10-3 and TRBJ2-1; TRBD2 aligns across 10 bases. The CDR3 has 13 amino acids. The junction had 6 bases not matched to a gene; V was cut back by 7 bases and J by 9 bases. Germline V lookup: CDR1 ENHRY, CDR2 SYGVKD.

The CDR3 loop reads CSVAQGYEQYF. CDR3 coding DNA: TGCAGCGTGGCGCAGGGTTACGAGCAGTACTTC. The rearrangement joins TRBV29-1 to TRBJ2-7; perhaps TRBD1 as D (5 bases). Germline V gives CDR1 SQVTM, CDR2 ANQGSEA. The CDR3 sequence is 11 residues long. Trimming left V 6 bases short and J 4 bases short, with 10 bases between.

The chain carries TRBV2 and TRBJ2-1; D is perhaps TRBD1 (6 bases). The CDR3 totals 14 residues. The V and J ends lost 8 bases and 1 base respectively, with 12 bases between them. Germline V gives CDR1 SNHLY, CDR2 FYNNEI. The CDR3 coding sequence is TGTGCCAGCCAACCGGACAGTTCCTACAATGAGCAGTTCTTC. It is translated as CASQPDSSYNEQFF. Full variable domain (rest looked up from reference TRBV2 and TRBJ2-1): EPEVTQTPSHQVTQMGQEVILRCVPISNHLYFYWYRQILGQKVEFLVSFYNNEISEKSEIFDDQFSVERPDGSNFTLKIRSTKLEDSAMYFCASQPDSSYNEQFFGPGTRLTVL.

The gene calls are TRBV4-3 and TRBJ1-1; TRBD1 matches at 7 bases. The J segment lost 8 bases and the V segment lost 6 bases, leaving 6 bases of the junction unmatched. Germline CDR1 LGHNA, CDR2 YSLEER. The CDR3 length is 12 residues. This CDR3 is CASSHRGQEAFF. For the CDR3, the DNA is TGCGCCAGCAGTCACAGGGGCCAGGAAGCTTTCTTT.

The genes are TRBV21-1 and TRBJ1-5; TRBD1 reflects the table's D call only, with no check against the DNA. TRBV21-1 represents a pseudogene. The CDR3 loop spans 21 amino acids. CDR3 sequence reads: CASSNSPWGITGGSSNQPQHF. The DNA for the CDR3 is TGTGCCAGCAGCAATTCTCCTTGGGGCATAACAGGGGGCTCTAGCAATCAGCCCCAGCATTTT.

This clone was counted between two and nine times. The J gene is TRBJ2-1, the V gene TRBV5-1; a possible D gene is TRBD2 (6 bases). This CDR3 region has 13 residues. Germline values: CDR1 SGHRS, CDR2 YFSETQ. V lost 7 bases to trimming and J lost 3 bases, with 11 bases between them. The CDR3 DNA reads TGCGCCAGCCGAGGCGGGAACTACAATGAGCAGTTCTTC. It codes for CASRGGNYNEQFF.

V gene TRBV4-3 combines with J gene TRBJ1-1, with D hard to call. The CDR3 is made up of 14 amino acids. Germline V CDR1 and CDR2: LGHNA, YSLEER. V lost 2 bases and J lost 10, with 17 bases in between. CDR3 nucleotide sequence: TGCGCCAGCAGCCAAATCACGAGGGTGACGGCAGCTTTCTTT. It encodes CASSQITRVTAAFF.

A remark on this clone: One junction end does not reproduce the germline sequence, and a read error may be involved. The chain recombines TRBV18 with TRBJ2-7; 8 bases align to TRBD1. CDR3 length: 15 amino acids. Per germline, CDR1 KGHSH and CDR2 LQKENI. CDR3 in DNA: TGTGCCAGCTCACCAACGTGGACAGGGATCTACGGGCAGTACTTC. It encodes CASSPTWTGIYGQYF. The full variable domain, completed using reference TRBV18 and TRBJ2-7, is NAGVMQNPRHLVRRRGQEARLRCSPMKGHSHVYWYRQLPEEGLKFMVYLQKENIIDESGMPKERFSAEFPKEGPSILRIQQVVRGDSAAYFCASSPTWTGIYGQYFGPGTRLTVT.

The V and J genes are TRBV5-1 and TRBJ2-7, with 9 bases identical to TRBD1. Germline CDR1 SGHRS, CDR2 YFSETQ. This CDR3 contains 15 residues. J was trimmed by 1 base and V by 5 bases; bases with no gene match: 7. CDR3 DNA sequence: TGCGCCAGCAGATCGCAGGGGACAGGGTCCTACGAGCAGTACTTC. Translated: CASRSQGTGSYEQYF.

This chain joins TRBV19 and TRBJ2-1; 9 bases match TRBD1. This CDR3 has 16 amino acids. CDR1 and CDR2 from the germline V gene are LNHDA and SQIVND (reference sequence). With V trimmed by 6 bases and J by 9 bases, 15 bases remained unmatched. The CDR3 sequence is CASSAWGGQGVSEQFF. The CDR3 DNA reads TGTGCCAGTAGCGCCTGGGGGGGACAGGGTGTCAGTGAGCAGTTCTTC.

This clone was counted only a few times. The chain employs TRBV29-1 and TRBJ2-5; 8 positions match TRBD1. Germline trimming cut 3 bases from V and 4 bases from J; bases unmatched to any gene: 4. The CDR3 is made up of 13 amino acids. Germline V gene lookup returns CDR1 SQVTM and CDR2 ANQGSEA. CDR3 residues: CSVDAGGGETQYF. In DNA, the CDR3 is TGCAGCGTTGACGCAGGGGGCGGAGAGACCCAGTACTTC.

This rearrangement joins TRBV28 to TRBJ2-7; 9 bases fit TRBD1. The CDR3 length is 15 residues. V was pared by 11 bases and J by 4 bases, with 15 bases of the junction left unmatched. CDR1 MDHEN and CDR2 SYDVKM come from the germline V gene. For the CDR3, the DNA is TGTGCCGGAGCCCAGGCTACAGGGGGCGAGTACGAGCAGTACTTC. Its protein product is CAGAQATGGEYEQYF.

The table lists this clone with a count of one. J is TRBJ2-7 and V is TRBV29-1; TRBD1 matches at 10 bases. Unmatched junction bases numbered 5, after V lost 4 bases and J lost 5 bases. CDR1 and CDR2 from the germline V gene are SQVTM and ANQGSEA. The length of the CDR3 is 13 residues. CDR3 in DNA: TGCAGCGTTGTTGACAGGGGGCAGAACGAGCAGTACTTC. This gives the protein CSVVDRGQNEQYF.

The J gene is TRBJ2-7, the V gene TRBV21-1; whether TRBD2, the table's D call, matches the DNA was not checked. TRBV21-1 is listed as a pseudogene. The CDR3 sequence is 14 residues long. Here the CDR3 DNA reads TGTGCCAGCAGCCCACTAGCGATTCCCTCCGAGCAGTACTTC. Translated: CASSPLAIPSEQYF.